This is a list of T cell receptor beta chains from one sample in a study of identical twins. TCRdb redid the calling of the 5' RACE reads with MiXCR, one entry per CDR3 protein. The sample records approximately 600,000 distinct CDR3 sequences, around 7.5% being singletons. These records were also assigned to another study, of yellow fever vaccine responses in identical twins.

The specimen was PBMCs. The receptor source for this set is a young woman in good health. Each CDR3 is given with its conserved first and last residue. The D gene is left open where the match is weak. A row's size may be missing; if present it is once, few, many or a size class.

d_gene: TRBD2; abundance: few; j_gene: TRBJ2-3; v_gene: TRBV10-3; CDR3aa: CAISLLAGEADTQYF; CDR3nt: TGTGCCATCAGTCTACTAGCGGGAGAAGCAGATACGCAGTATTTT
d_gene: TRBD1; abundance: many; j_gene: TRBJ1-5; v_gene: TRBV28; CDR3aa: CASRRTGGYQPQHF; CDR3nt: TGTGCCAGCAGGAGGACAGGGGGCTATCAGCCCCAGCATTTT
d_gene: -; abundance: -; j_gene: TRBJ1-1; v_gene: TRBV4-1; CDR3aa: CASSQERGREAFF; CDR3nt: TGCGCCAGCAGCCAAGAGAGGGGCAGGGAAGCTTTCTTT
d_gene: -; abundance: many; j_gene: TRBJ1-4; v_gene: TRBV5-6; CDR3aa: CASSTIQGSGEKLFF; CDR3nt: TGTGCCAGCAGCACCATACAGGGATCGGGTGAAAAACTGTTTTTT
d_gene: -; abundance: many; j_gene: TRBJ2-3; v_gene: TRBV7-8; CDR3aa: CASSFLLDTQYF; CDR3nt: TGTGCCAGCAGCTTCCTTCTAGATACGCAGTATTTT
d_gene: -; abundance: -; j_gene: TRBJ2-5; v_gene: TRBV15; CDR3aa: CATSRVQGYQETQYF; CDR3nt: TGTGCCACCAGCAGAGTACAGGGCTACCAAGAGACCCAGTACTTC
d_gene: TRBD1; abundance: -; j_gene: TRBJ2-5; v_gene: TRBV9; CDR3aa: CASSAGQGPKETQYF; CDR3nt: TGTGCCAGCAGCGCGGGACAGGGACCTAAAGAGACCCAGTACTTC
d_gene: TRBD2; abundance: -; j_gene: TRBJ2-5; v_gene: TRBV7-2; CDR3aa: CASSWGTSGGLQETQYF; CDR3nt: TGTGCCAGCAGCTGGGGGACTAGCGGGGGGTTACAAGAGACCCAGTACTTC
d_gene: -; abundance: many; j_gene: TRBJ1-1; v_gene: TRBV3-1; CDR3aa: CASSQGTGPTEAFF; CDR3nt: TGTGCCAGCAGCCAAGGTACGGGACCAACTGAAGCTTTCTTT
d_gene: -; abundance: many; j_gene: TRBJ2-1; v_gene: TRBV12-3/TRBV12-4; CDR3aa: CASSFEGVASEQFF; CDR3nt: TGTGCCAGCAGCTTCGAAGGAGTAGCCAGTGAGCAGTTCTTC
d_gene: -; abundance: many; j_gene: TRBJ1-1; v_gene: TRBV5-1; CDR3aa: CASSFGGPGNTEAFF; CDR3nt: TGCGCCAGCAGCTTTGGAGGTCCAGGGAACACTGAAGCTTTCTTT
d_gene: -; abundance: -; j_gene: TRBJ2-5; v_gene: TRBV7-9; CDR3aa: CASSAREIQETQYF; CDR3nt: TGTGCCAGCAGCGCCCGGGAGATTCAAGAGACCCAGTACTTC
d_gene: TRBD2; abundance: many; j_gene: TRBJ2-1; v_gene: TRBV7-2; CDR3aa: CASSWTSGGQVEQFF; CDR3nt: TGTGCCAGCAGCTGGACTAGCGGAGGACAGGTTGAGCAGTTCTTC
d_gene: -; abundance: -; j_gene: TRBJ2-3; v_gene: TRBV2; CDR3aa: CASTRGGTDTQYF; CDR3nt: TGTGCCAGCACCAGGGGGGGGACAGATACGCAGTATTTT
d_gene: TRBD1; abundance: few; j_gene: TRBJ2-3; v_gene: TRBV28; CDR3aa: CASSLAADRGLTDTQYF; CDR3nt: TGTGCCAGCAGTTTGGCAGCGGACAGGGGGCTGACAGATACGCAGTATTTT
d_gene: -; abundance: many; j_gene: TRBJ1-6; v_gene: TRBV29-1; CDR3aa: CSVSLRDGDSPLHF; CDR3nt: TGCAGCGTTAGTCTCCGGGACGGAGATTCACCCCTCCACTTT
d_gene: -; abundance: many; j_gene: TRBJ1-2; v_gene: TRBV12-3/TRBV12-4; CDR3aa: CASSSTASNYGYTF; CDR3nt: TGTGCCAGCAGTTCTACAGCTTCTAACTATGGCTACACCTTC
d_gene: -; abundance: -; j_gene: TRBJ1-2; v_gene: TRBV6-5; CDR3aa: CASSYSEDGNYGYTF; CDR3nt: TGTGCCAGCAGTTACTCGGAAGACGGGAACTATGGCTACACCTTC
d_gene: -; abundance: few; j_gene: TRBJ2-7; v_gene: TRBV12-3/TRBV12-4; CDR3aa: CASSPRSRDLRSYEQYF; CDR3nt: TGTGCCAGCAGCCCCAGGTCACGGGATCTGAGATCCTACGAGCAGTACTTC
d_gene: -; abundance: -; j_gene: TRBJ2-3; v_gene: TRBV14; CDR3aa: CASSQDLWAQYF; CDR3nt: TGTGCCAGCAGCCAAGATCTTTGGGCGCAGTATTTT
d_gene: -; abundance: -; j_gene: TRBJ1-2; v_gene: TRBV12-3/TRBV12-4; CDR3aa: CASSSGDPRWYGYTF; CDR3nt: TGTGCCAGCAGTTCGGGGGACCCTCGATGGTATGGCTACACCTTC
d_gene: -; abundance: -; j_gene: TRBJ1-3; v_gene: TRBV28; CDR3aa: CASSPSQGPGNTIYF; CDR3nt: TGTGCCAGCAGTCCCTCCCAGGGCCCTGGAAACACCATATATTTT
d_gene: TRBD2; abundance: many; j_gene: TRBJ2-3; v_gene: TRBV7-3; CDR3aa: CASSLGGRATDTQYF; CDR3nt: TGTGCCAGCAGCTTAGGGGGGAGGGCCACAGATACGCAGTATTTT
d_gene: TRBD2; abundance: many; j_gene: TRBJ2-1; v_gene: TRBV5-1; CDR3aa: CASSPSGGQNNEQFF; CDR3nt: TGCGCCAGCAGCCCTAGCGGGGGCCAAAACAATGAGCAGTTCTTC
d_gene: -; abundance: many; j_gene: TRBJ1-1; v_gene: TRBV20-1; CDR3aa: CSARETQVSEAFF; CDR3nt: TGCAGTGCTAGAGAGACTCAGGTCTCTGAAGCTTTCTTT
d_gene: TRBD2; abundance: -; j_gene: TRBJ2-1; v_gene: TRBV4-1; CDR3aa: CASSQEGVAGPYNEQFF; CDR3nt: TGCGCCAGCAGCCAGGAGGGAGTAGCGGGACCCTACAATGAGCAGTTCTTC
d_gene: -; abundance: -; j_gene: TRBJ2-7; v_gene: TRBV6-5; CDR3aa: CATSTRSYEQYF; CDR3nt: TGTGCCACTTCGACTCGCTCCTACGAGCAGTACTTC
d_gene: TRBD1; abundance: few; j_gene: TRBJ2-4; v_gene: TRBV18; CDR3aa: CASSPQTGTGGNIQYF; CDR3nt: TGTGCCAGCTCACCACAAACCGGGACAGGGGGAAACATTCAGTACTTC
d_gene: -; abundance: many; j_gene: TRBJ2-3; v_gene: TRBV7-9; CDR3aa: CASSLDTTDTQYF; CDR3nt: TGTGCCAGCAGCTTAGACACCACAGATACGCAGTATTTT
d_gene: -; abundance: -; j_gene: TRBJ2-5; v_gene: TRBV5-6; CDR3aa: CASSLGQALGKTQYF; CDR3nt: TGTGCCAGCAGCTTGGGGCAGGCCCTGGGGAAGACCCAGTACTTC
d_gene: TRBD2; abundance: few; j_gene: TRBJ2-7; v_gene: TRBV3-1; CDR3aa: CASSQDPWTSGSYEQYF; CDR3nt: TGTGCCAGCAGCCAAGACCCTTGGACTAGCGGGAGCTACGAGCAGTACTTC
d_gene: TRBD1; abundance: many; j_gene: TRBJ2-1; v_gene: TRBV24-1; CDR3aa: CATSDLTGTDSYNEQFF; CDR3nt: TGTGCCACCAGTGATTTAACCGGGACAGACTCCTACAATGAGCAGTTCTTC
d_gene: -; abundance: many; j_gene: TRBJ1-6; v_gene: TRBV6-6; CDR3aa: CASSDRYNSPLHF; CDR3nt: TGTGCCAGCAGTGACAGATATAATTCACCCCTCCACTTT
d_gene: -; abundance: -; j_gene: TRBJ2-1; v_gene: TRBV29-1; CDR3aa: CSVEGLRFYNEQFF; CDR3nt: TGCAGCGTTGAGGGCCTGAGATTTTACAATGAGCAGTTCTTC
d_gene: -; abundance: many; j_gene: TRBJ2-2; v_gene: TRBV20-1; CDR3aa: CSARGPGELFF; CDR3nt: TGCAGTGCTAGGGGCCCCGGGGAGCTGTTTTTT
d_gene: -; abundance: -; j_gene: TRBJ1-5; v_gene: TRBV10-3; CDR3aa: CAISEVGGGQPQHF; CDR3nt: TGTGCCATCAGTGAAGTCGGGGGGGGTCAGCCCCAGCATTTT
d_gene: TRBD1; abundance: few; j_gene: TRBJ2-1; v_gene: TRBV20-1; CDR3aa: CSARTPGTGGFGNEQFF; CDR3nt: TGCAGTGCTAGAACCCCCGGGACAGGGGGCTTCGGCAATGAGCAGTTCTTC
d_gene: -; abundance: -; j_gene: TRBJ2-5; v_gene: TRBV29-1; CDR3aa: CSVGGGTQETQYF; CDR3nt: TGCAGCGTTGGCGGAGGGACGCAAGAGACCCAGTACTTC
d_gene: TRBD1; abundance: -; j_gene: TRBJ1-2; v_gene: TRBV29-1; CDR3aa: CSVEAKGALYGYTF; CDR3nt: TGCAGCGTTGAGGCCAAGGGGGCCCTATATGGCTACACCTTC
d_gene: -; abundance: -; j_gene: TRBJ1-1; v_gene: TRBV10-3; CDR3aa: CASQTDVGRSEAFF; CDR3nt: TGTGCCAGCCAGACTGATGTGGGCCGCTCTGAAGCTTTCTTT
d_gene: TRBD2; abundance: few; j_gene: TRBJ2-1; v_gene: TRBV10-3; CDR3aa: CAIRIAGDVNEQFF; CDR3nt: TGTGCCATCAGGATAGCGGGGGACGTCAATGAGCAGTTCTTC
d_gene: -; abundance: few; j_gene: TRBJ2-1; v_gene: TRBV28; CDR3aa: CASSFMRSSYNEQFF; CDR3nt: TGTGCCAGCAGTTTCATGCGCAGCTCCTACAATGAGCAGTTCTTC
d_gene: -; abundance: -; j_gene: TRBJ2-3; v_gene: TRBV11-2; CDR3aa: CASSAFPPTLSTDTQYF; CDR3nt: TGTGCCAGCAGCGCGTTTCCCCCGACTTTGAGCACAGATACGCAGTATTTT
d_gene: TRBD1; abundance: many; j_gene: TRBJ2-3; v_gene: TRBV5-1; CDR3aa: CASSLSGQGGDTQYF; CDR3nt: TGCGCCAGCAGCCTATCGGGACAGGGGGGAGATACGCAGTATTTT
d_gene: -; abundance: many; j_gene: TRBJ2-2; v_gene: TRBV4-1; CDR3aa: CASDGGTGNTGELFF; CDR3nt: TGCGCCAGCGACGGGGGGACAGGGAACACCGGGGAGCTGTTTTTT
d_gene: -; abundance: few; j_gene: TRBJ1-1; v_gene: TRBV4-1; CDR3aa: CASSLDAVNTEAFF; CDR3nt: TGCGCCAGCAGCCTGGACGCAGTGAACACTGAAGCTTTCTTT
d_gene: -; abundance: -; j_gene: TRBJ2-2; v_gene: TRBV7-9; CDR3aa: CASSLPDRRGELFF; CDR3nt: TGTGCCAGCAGCTTACCCGACCGCCGTGGGGAGCTGTTTTTT
d_gene: TRBD1; abundance: -; j_gene: TRBJ2-3; v_gene: TRBV25-1; CDR3aa: CASSEYGQGPDTQYF; CDR3nt: TGTGCCAGCAGTGAATATGGACAGGGGCCAGATACGCAGTATTTT
d_gene: -; abundance: many; j_gene: TRBJ2-4; v_gene: TRBV7-2; CDR3aa: CASSPTGEGAKNIQYF; CDR3nt: TGTGCCAGCAGCCCCACCGGAGAGGGGGCCAAAAACATTCAGTACTTC
d_gene: -; abundance: -; j_gene: TRBJ2-1; v_gene: TRBV21-1; CDR3aa: CASSKCSGSRDEQFF; CDR3nt: TGTGCCAGCAGCAAGTGTAGCGGGAGTAGGGATGAGCAGTTCTTC
d_gene: -; abundance: many; j_gene: TRBJ2-2; v_gene: TRBV18; CDR3aa: CASSPPPNTGELFF; CDR3nt: TGTGCCAGCTCACCACCGCCGAACACCGGGGAGCTGTTTTTT
d_gene: -; abundance: few; j_gene: TRBJ1-2; v_gene: TRBV29-1; CDR3aa: CSVEGLKYGYTF; CDR3nt: TGCAGCGTTGAGGGGCTAAAGTATGGCTACACCTTC
d_gene: TRBD2; abundance: many; j_gene: TRBJ2-3; v_gene: TRBV6-4; CDR3aa: CASSPVTGTSGRRGETDTQYF; CDR3nt: TGTGCCAGCAGTCCCGTCACCGGGACTAGCGGGAGGCGAGGAGAAACAGATACGCAGTATTTT
d_gene: -; abundance: few; j_gene: TRBJ2-7; v_gene: TRBV18; CDR3aa: CASSPRGFYEQYF; CDR3nt: TGTGCCAGCTCACCACGAGGGTTCTACGAGCAGTACTTC